This T cell receptor beta chain was recovered during a study of T cell repertoires in cytomegalovirus infection. V dropped 3 bases and J dropped 5 bases, with 16 bases sitting between them. CDR3 size: 15 residues. CDR1 and CDR2 from the germline V gene are SGDLS and YYNGEE. As for this clonotype: The target antigen is unknown.

TCRdb re-called the reads with MiXCR, one entry per CDR3 protein. The sample has about 920,000 distinct CDR3 sequences; roughly 30% are singletons. Sample: cultured CD8+ T cells from PBMCs, taken from culture after CMV antigen stimulation. The TCR comes from a human donor in good health (CMV status not recorded). Some clones in this sample may be carry-over from other donors' samples. The genes are TRBV9 and TRBJ2-3; a possible D gene is TRBD2 (7 bases). As DNA, the CDR3 is TGTGCCAGCAGCGAGGGGGGGGCGCAGGGAGATACGCAGTATTTT. Protein sequence: CASSEGGAQGDTQYF.